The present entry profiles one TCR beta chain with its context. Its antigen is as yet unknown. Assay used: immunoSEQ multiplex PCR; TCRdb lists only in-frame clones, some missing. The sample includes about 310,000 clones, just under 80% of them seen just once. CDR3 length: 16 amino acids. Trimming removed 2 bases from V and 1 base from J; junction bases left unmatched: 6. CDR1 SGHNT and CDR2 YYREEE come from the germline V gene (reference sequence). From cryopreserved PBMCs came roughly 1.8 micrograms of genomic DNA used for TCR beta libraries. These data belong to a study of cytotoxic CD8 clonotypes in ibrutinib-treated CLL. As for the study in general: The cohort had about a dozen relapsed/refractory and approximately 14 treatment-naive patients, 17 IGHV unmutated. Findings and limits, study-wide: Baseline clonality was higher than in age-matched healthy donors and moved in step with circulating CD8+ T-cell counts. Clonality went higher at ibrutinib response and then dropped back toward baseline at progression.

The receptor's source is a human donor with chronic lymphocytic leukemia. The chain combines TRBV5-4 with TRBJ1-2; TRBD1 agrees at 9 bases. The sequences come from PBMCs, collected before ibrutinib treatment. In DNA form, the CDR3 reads TGTGCCAGCAGCTTACTACAGGGGGCTATTAACTATGGCTACACCTTC. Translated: CASSLLQGAINYGYTF. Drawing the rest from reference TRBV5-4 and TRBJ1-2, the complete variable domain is ETGVTQSPTHLIKTRGQQVTLRCSSQSGHNTVSWYQQALGQGPQFIFQYYREEENGRGNFPPRFSGLQFPNYSSELNVNALELDDSALYLCASSLLQGAINYGYTFGSGTRLTVV.